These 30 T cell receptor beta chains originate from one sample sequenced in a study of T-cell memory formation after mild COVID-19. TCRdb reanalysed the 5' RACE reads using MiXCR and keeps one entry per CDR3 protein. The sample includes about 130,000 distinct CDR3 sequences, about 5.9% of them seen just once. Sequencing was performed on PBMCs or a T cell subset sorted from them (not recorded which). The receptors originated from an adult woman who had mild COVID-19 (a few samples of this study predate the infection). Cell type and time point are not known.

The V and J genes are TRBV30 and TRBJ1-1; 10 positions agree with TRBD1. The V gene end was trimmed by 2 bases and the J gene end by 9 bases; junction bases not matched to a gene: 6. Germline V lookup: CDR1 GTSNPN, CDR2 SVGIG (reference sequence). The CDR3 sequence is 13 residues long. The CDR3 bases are TGTGCCTGGAGTACCGACAGGGGGCGAAAAGCTTTCTTT. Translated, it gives CAWSTDRGRKAFF.

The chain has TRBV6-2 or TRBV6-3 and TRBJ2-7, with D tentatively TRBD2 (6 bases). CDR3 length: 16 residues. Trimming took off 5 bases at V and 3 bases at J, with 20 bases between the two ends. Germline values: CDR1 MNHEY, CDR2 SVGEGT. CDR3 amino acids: CASSLPSGTWGYEQYF. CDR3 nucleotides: TGTGCCAGCAGTCTCCCATCCGGGACTTGGGGCTACGAGCAGTACTTC.

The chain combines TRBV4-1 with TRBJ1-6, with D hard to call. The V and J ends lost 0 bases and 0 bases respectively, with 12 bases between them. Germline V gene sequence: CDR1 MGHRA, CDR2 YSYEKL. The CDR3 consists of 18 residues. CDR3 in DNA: TGCGCCAGCAGCCAAGAAGATCCCCATAGCTCCTATAATTCACCCCTCCACTTT. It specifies CASSQEDPHSSYNSPLHF.

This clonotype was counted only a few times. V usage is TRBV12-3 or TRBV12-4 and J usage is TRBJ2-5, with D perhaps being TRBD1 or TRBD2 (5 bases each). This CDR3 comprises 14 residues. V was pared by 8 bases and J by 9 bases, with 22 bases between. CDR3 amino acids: CASRARALDGAQYF. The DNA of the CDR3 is TGTGCCAGCCGGGCCAGGGCCTTGGACGGGGCCCAGTACTTC.

The CDR3 sequence is CASSLTSRSGDYEQYF. The CDR3 coding sequence is TGTGCCAGCAGCTTAACTTCCCGATCGGGAGACTACGAGCAGTACTTC. This chain connects TRBV7-9 to TRBJ2-7, with D possibly being TRBD2 (6 bases). Germline V CDR1 and CDR2: SEHNR, FQNEAQ (reference sequence). The CDR3 is 16 residues long. Trimming stripped 2 bases from V and 3 bases from J, with 17 bases between. Full variable domain (outside the CDR3, taken from reference TRBV7-9 and TRBJ2-7): DTGVSQNPRHKITKRGQNVTFRCDPISEHNRLYWYRQTLGQGPEFLTYFQNEAQLEKSRLLSDRFSAERPKGSFSTLEIQRTEQGDSAMYLCASSLTSRSGDYEQYFGPGTRLTVT.

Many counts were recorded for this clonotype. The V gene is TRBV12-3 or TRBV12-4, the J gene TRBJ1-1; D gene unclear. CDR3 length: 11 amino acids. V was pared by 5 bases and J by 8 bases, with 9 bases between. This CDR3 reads CASSRPGEAFF. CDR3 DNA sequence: TGTGCCAGCAGTCGGCCGGGGGAAGCTTTCTTT.

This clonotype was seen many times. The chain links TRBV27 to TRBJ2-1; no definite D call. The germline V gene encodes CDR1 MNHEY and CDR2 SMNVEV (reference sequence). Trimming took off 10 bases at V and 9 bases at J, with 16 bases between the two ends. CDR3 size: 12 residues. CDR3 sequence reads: CATRGRAGEQFF. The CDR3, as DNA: TGTGCCACCCGAGGTAGGGCAGGTGAGCAGTTCTTC.

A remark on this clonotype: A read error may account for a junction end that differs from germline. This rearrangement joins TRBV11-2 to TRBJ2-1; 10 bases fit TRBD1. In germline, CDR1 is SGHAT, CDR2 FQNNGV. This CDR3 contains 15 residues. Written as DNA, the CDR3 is TGTGCCAGCAGCATAGACAGGGGGCCGGGCAATGAGCAGTTCTTC. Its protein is CASSIDRGPGNEQFF.

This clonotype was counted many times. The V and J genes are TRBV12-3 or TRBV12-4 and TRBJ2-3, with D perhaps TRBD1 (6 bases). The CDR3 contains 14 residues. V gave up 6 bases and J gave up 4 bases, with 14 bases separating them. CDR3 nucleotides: TGTGCCAGCAGCCTGGGGGCAGGGTCAGATACGCAGTATTTT. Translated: CASSLGAGSDTQYF.

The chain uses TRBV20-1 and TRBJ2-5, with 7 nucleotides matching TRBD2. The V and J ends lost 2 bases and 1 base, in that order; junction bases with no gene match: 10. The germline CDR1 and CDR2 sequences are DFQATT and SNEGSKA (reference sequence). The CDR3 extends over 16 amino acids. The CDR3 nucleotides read TGCAGTGCTAGACTAATCGGCGGGAGAATCCAAGAGACCCAGTACTTC. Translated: CSARLIGGRIQETQYF.

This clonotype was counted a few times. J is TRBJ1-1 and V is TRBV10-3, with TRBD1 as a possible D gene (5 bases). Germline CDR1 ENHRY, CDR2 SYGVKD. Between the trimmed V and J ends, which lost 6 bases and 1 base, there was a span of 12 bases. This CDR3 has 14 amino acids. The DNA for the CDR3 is TGTGCCATCAGCCCAGGGACCTCGAACACTGAAGCTTTCTTT. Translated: CAISPGTSNTEAFF.

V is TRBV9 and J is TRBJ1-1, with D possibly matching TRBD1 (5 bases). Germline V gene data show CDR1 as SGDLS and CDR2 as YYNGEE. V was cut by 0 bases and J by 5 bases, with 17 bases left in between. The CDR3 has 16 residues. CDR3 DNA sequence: TGTGCCAGCAGCGTAGTTCCCTGGGGGAGGGCGACTGAAGCTTTCTTT. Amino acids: CASSVVPWGRATEAFF.

The DNA of the CDR3 is TGTGCCAGCAGCCCCTCTCTACAGGTCTACGAGCAGTACTTC. It translates to CASSPSLQVYEQYF. J is TRBJ2-7 and V is TRBV3-1; perhaps TRBD1 as D (5 bases). V shed 4 bases and J shed 3 bases, with 13 bases lying between them. The CDR3 covers 14 residues. Looked up from germline, CDR1 is LGHDT and CDR2 is YNNKEL (reference sequence).

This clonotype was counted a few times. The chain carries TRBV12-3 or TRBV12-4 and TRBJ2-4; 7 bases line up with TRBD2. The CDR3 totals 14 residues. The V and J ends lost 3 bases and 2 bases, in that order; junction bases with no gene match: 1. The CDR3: CASSLGGTKNIQYF. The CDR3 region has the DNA TGTGCCAGCAGTTTGGGGGGGACCAAAAACATTCAGTACTTC.

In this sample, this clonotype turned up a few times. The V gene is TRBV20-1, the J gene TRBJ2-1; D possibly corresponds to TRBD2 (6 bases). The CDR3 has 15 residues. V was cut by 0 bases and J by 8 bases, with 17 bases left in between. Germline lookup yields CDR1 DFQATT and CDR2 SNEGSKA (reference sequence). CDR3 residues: CSARDPQRLAHEQFF. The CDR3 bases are TGCAGTGCTAGAGATCCCCAACGTCTAGCGCATGAGCAGTTCTTC.

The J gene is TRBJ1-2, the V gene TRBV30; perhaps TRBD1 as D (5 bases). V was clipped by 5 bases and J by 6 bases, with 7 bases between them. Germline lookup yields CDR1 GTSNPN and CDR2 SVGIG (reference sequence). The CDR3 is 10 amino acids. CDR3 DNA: TGTGCCTGGGGGACCCATGGCTACACCTTC. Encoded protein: CAWGTHGYTF.

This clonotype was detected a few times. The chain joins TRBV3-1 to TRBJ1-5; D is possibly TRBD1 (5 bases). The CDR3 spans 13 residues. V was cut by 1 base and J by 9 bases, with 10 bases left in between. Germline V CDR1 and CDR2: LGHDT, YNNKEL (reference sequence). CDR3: CASSQAGFWPQHF. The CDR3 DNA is TGTGCCAGCAGCCAAGCAGGGTTTTGGCCCCAGCATTTT.

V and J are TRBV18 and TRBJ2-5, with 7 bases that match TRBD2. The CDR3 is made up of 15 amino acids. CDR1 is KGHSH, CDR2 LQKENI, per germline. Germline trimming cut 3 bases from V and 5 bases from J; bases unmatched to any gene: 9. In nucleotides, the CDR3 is TGTGCCAGCTCACCGTTCGAGACTAGCTTGGAGACCCAGTACTTC. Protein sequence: CASSPFETSLETQYF. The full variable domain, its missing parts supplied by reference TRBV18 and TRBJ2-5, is NAGVMQNPRHLVRRRGQEARLRCSPMKGHSHVYWYRQLPEEGLKFMVYLQKENIIDESGMPKERFSAEFPKEGPSILRIQQVVRGDSAAYFCASSPFETSLETQYFGPGTRLLVL.

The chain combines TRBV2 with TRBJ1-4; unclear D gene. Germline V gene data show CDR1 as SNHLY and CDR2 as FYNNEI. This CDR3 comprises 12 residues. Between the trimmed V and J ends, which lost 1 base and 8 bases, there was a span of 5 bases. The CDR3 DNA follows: TGTGCCAGCAGTGAAGTAACGGAAAAACTGTTTTTT. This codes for CASSEVTEKLFF.

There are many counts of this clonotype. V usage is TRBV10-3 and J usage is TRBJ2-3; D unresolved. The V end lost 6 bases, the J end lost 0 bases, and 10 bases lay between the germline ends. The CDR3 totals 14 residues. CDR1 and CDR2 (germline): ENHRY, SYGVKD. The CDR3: CAIREKPSTDTQYF. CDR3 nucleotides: TGTGCCATCAGGGAGAAACCCAGCACAGATACGCAGTATTTT.

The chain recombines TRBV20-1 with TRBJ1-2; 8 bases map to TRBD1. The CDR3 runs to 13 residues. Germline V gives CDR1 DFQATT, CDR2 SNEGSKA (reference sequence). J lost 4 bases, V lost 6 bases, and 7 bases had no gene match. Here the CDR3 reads CSARTGPSYGYTF. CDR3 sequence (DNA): TGCAGTGCGCGGACAGGGCCCTCCTATGGCTACACCTTC.

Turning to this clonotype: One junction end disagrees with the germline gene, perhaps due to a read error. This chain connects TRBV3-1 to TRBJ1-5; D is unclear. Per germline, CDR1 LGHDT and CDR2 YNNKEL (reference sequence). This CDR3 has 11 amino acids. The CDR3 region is CASSQGQSQHF. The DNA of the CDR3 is TGTGCCAGCAGCCAGGGTCAGTCCCAGCATTTT.

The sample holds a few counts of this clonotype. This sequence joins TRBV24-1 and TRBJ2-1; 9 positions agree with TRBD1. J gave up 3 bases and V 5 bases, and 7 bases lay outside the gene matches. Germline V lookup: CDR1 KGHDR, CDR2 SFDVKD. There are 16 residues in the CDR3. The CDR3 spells CATSVSGTGSYNEQFF. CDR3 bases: TGTGCCACCAGTGTCTCCGGGACAGGGAGCTACAATGAGCAGTTCTTC.

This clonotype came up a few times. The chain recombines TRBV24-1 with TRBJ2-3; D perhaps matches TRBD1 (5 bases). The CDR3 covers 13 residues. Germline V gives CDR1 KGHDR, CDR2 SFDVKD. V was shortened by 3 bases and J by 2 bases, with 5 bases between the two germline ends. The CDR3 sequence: CATSDGATDTQYF. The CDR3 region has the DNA TGTGCCACCAGTGATGGGGCCACAGATACGCAGTATTTT.

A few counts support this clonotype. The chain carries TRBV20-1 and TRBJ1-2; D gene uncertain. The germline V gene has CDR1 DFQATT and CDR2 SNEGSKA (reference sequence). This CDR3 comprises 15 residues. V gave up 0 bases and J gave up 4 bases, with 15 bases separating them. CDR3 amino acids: CSARDQRGVPYGYTF. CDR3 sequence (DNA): TGCAGTGCTAGAGATCAACGGGGTGTTCCCTATGGCTACACCTTC.

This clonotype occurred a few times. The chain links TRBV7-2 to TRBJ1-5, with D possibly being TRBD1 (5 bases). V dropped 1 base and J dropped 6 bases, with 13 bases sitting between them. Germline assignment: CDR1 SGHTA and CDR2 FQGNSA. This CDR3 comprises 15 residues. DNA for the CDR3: TGTGCCAGCAGCTTAGAGGGGATGGGCGGTCAGCCCCAGCATTTT. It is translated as CASSLEGMGGQPQHF.

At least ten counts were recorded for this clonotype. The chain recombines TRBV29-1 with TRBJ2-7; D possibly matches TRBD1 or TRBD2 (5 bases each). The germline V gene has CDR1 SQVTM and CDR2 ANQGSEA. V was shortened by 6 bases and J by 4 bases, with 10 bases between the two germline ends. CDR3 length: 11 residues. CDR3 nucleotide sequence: TGCAGCGTCCTTGGGGGTTACGAGCAGTACTTC. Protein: CSVLGGYEQYF.

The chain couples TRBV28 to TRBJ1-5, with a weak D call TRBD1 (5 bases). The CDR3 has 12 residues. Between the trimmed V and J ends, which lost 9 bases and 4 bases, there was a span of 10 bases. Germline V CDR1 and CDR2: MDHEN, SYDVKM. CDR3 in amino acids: CASRRGNQPQHF. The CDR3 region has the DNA TGTGCCAGTCGAAGGGGTAATCAGCCCCAGCATTTT.

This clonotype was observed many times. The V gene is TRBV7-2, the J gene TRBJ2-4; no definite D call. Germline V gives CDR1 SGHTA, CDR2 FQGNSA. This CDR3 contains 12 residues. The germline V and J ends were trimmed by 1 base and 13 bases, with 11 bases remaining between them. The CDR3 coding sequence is TGTGCCAGCAGCTTAGATGGAGCATCGCAGTACTTC. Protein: CASSLDGASQYF.

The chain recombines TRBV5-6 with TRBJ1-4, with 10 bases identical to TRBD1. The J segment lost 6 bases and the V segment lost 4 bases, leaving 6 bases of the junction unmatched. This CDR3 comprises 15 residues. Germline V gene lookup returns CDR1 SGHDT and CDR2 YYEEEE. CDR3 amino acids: CASSPGTGAYEKLFF. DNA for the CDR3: TGTGCCAGCAGCCCCGGGACAGGGGCTTATGAAAAACTGTTTTTT.